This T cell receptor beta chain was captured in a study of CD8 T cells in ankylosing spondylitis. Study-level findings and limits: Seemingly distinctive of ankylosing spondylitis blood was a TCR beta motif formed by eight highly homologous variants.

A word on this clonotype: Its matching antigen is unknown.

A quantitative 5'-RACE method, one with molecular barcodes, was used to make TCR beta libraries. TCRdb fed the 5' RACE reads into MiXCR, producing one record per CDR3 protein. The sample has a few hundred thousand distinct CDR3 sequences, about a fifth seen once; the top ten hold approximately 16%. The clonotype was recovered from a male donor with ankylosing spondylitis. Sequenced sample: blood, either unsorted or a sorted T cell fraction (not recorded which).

CDR3 DNA: TGCAGTGCTAGAGATGCGGGACAGGGGAATGTACGGTATGGCTACACCTTC. Its protein product is CSARDAGQGNVRYGYTF. This chain uses TRBV20-1 with TRBJ1-2; TRBD1 matches 10 bases. The V segment lost 0 bases and the J segment 5 bases; nucleotides outside the gene matches: 12. CDR1 is DFQATT, CDR2 SNEGSKA, per germline (reference sequence). The CDR3 length is 17 residues.